This TCR beta chain was profiled in a study of T cell responses to AZD1222 COVID-19 vaccine. Regarding the study as a whole: It should be noted that donors were predominantly white British and more often female, and clonal diversity was possibly underestimated. Vaccination with two AZD1222 doses was followed by a rise in Spike-specific TCR breadth and depth.

Measured with immunoSEQ multiplex PCR; TCRdb has only the in-frame clones, and not every one. The table records 55,000 to 65,000 clones, approximately 83% of them present only once. On this clone itself: The antigen is not known.

Sequencing was performed on peripheral blood, taken on day 0 of AZD1222 vaccination. The TCR originated in an adult in good health.

CDR3 sequence: CASTETGDQPQHF. The CDR3 nucleotides are TGTGCCAGCACCGAGACAGGGGATCAGCCCCAGCATTTT. V and J are TRBV7-2 and TRBJ1-5; 8 bases are shared with TRBD1. This CDR3 has 13 amino acids. Trimming at V came to 7 bases and at J to 5 bases, leaving 4 bases not matched to a gene. Germline CDR1 reads SGHTA; CDR2 reads FQGNSA.